The entry that follows covers one T cell receptor (beta chain) sequence. These data originate in a study of blood T cells in healthy people across ages. Researchers isolated at least 6.5 million PBMCs per sample. V was clipped by 1 base and J by 8 bases, with 11 bases between them. From germline, CDR1 is DFQATT and CDR2 SNEGSKA (reference sequence). This CDR3 is built from 12 residues. Through a sample-barcoded 5' primer and a J-beta primer mix, a second PCR was run for roughly 7 to 12 cycles. At least 2.5 million CDR3-containing paired-end reads were obtained per sample. TCRdb reprocessed the 5' RACE reads via MiXCR and lists one record per CDR3 protein. This repertoire shows more than 500,000 distinct CDR3 sequences, approximately 25% found once; its top ten account for under 20%.

The chain has TRBV20-1 and TRBJ1-2; D ambiguous. The sample consisted of blood. This TCR was sampled from a woman in her seventies in good health. The DNA for the CDR3 is TGCAGTGCTAGAGTCTTAGAGCGGGGCTACACCTTC. This codes for CSARVLERGYTF.